The 5 T cell receptor beta chains in this list originate from one sample, sequenced in a study of cytomegalovirus exposure and HLA in healthy donors. Profiled with immunoSEQ multiplex PCR; TCRdb holds only in-frame clones, not every one. The sample lists under 200,000 clones; roughly nine tenths were seen once. The specimen sequenced was PBMCs. These receptors originate from a woman aged 18-29 years in good health and CMV-seropositive.

The CDR3, as DNA: TGTGCCAGCAGTCCTTCTCCCAGAGGGACTGAAGCTTTCTTT. As protein: CASSPSPRGTEAFF. The rearrangement joins TRBV28 to TRBJ1-1; D is undetermined. Germline CDR1 is MDHEN and CDR2 is SYDVKM. V lost 5 bases to trimming and J lost 5 bases, with 15 bases between them. This CDR3 is built from 14 residues.

DNA for the CDR3: TGTGCCAGCAGCAGACTAGCGGGAGGGCCAGATACGCAGTATTTT. Protein: CASSRLAGGPDTQYF. This chain links TRBV28 with TRBJ2-3; 14 bases align to TRBD2. The ends lost 6 bases at V and 4 bases at J; junction bases unmatched: 3. Germline V lookup: CDR1 MDHEN, CDR2 SYDVKM. The CDR3 sequence is 15 residues long. The variable domain in full, with the rest retrieved from reference TRBV28 and TRBJ2-3, is DVKVTQSSRYLVKRTGEKVFLECVQDMDHENMFWYRQDPGLGLRLIYFSYDVKMKEKGDIPEGYSVSREKKERFSLILESASTNQTSMYLCASSRLAGGPDTQYFGPGTRLTVL.

This clone came up a few times. The chain recombines TRBV11-2 with TRBJ1-2; no firm D call. This CDR3 contains 13 residues. The germline CDR1 and CDR2 sequences are SGHAT and FQNNGV. Trimming shortened V by 8 bases and J by 1 base, and 11 bases separated the two germline ends. The CDR3 coding sequence is TGTGCCAGCTCGCAGGCCCTTAACTATGGCTACACCTTC. Residues: CASSQALNYGYTF.

The chain links TRBV7-2 to TRBJ2-1; 10 bases match TRBD2. Germline V gene lookup returns CDR1 SGHTA and CDR2 FQGNSA. Trimming took 5 bases from V and 4 from J; bases not matched to a gene: 5. The CDR3 length is 15 residues. The CDR3 nucleotides are TGTGCCAGCAGCGGGACTAGCGCCCTGTACAATGAGCAGTTCTTC. Encoded protein: CASSGTSALYNEQFF.

V is TRBV7-2 and J is TRBJ2-1, with 10 bases aligning to TRBD2. The CDR3 is 16 residues long. Germline V gene lookup returns CDR1 SGHTA and CDR2 FQGNSA. V gave up 3 bases and J gave up 4 bases; unmatched junction bases: 6. The DNA of the CDR3 is TGTGCCAGCAGCTTTCCGGGACTAGCGAGATACAATGAGCAGTTCTTC. This gives the protein CASSFPGLARYNEQFF.